This T cell receptor (beta chain) emerged from a study of T cell clonality in common variable immunodeficiency. Study outcomes and limitations: Fewer deletions and N-nucleotide insertions were reportedly seen in common variable immunodeficiency TCR beta sequences.

In germline, CDR1 is SGHRS, CDR2 YFSETQ. CDR3 length equals 15 residues. V lost 0 bases and J lost 0, with 9 bases in between. Data came from immunoSEQ multiplex PCR; TCRdb stores just in-frame clones and leaves some out. The sample contains about 15,000 clones, none of them singletons. This clone appeared many times. Its target is unknown. The read ends 3 residues shy of where the CDR3 ends; the end is completed using the germline J gene. The specimen sequenced was peripheral blood mononuclear cells. The chain combines TRBV5-1 with TRBJ1-1; D may be TRBD1 (5 bases). The receptor was derived from a human donor with common variable immunodeficiency. CDR3 DNA (partial): TGCGCCAGCAGCTTGGCGGGGGGGATGAACACTGAA. Its translation: CASSLAGGMNTE. The full CDR3 is CASSLAGGMNTEAFF.